This TCR beta chain was sequenced for a study of blood T cell repertoires in COVID-19. Study background: Acute-phase and convalescent COVID-19 samples originated in the United States, Italy and Spain. PBMCs, B-cell-depleted T cells, or T cells were the source of the cDNA or gDNA that made up the material.

Germline V gives CDR1 LGHNA, CDR2 YNFKEQ. V lost 3 bases to trimming and J lost 1 base; unmatched junction nucleotides: 5. The CDR3 contains 16 residues. Assay: immunoSEQ multiplex PCR; the TCRdb copy retains only in-frame clones and omits some. The table lists some 260,000 clones, about 80% of them singletons. This receptor was identified in an elderly woman with acute or convalescent COVID-19. Sequenced material: peripheral blood. This rearrangement joins TRBV4-2 to TRBJ2-3, with TRBD2 identical over 9 bases. For the CDR3, the DNA is TGTGCCAGCAGCCAGCCATCTAGCGGGGGCACAGATACGCAGTATTTT. Translation: CASSQPSSGGTDTQYF.